Here is one T cell receptor beta chain with its context. The data belong to a study of blood T cells in healthy people across ages. Next came a second PCR, run for about 6 to 11 cycles, which used a sample-barcoded 5' primer along with a J-beta primer mix. From the 5' RACE reads, TCRdb called clonotypes with MiXCR, one entry per CDR3 protein. Among about a million distinct CDR3 sequences listed, roughly 51% were seen once. The V end lost 5 bases, the J end lost 9 bases, and 14 bases lay between the germline ends. Germline CDR1 SQVTM, CDR2 ANQGSEA. The length of the CDR3 is 12 residues. This rearrangement joins TRBV29-1 to TRBJ2-1, with D perhaps TRBD1 (5 bases). This receptor was obtained from a woman aged 55-69 years in good health. The sequencing input was blood. The CDR3 nucleotides are TGCAGCGTTCAGGGATACGACGGTGAGCAGTTCTTC. Protein product: CSVQGYDGEQFF.